This TCR beta chain was recorded in a study of STAT5B mutations in CD4+ large granular lymphocyte leukemia. Across the whole study: Healthy donors showed HLA-associated enrichment of the CDR3 'QG' motif. The study, taken as a whole, reports: Higher CD4+ than CD8+ T-LGLL clonality might reflect small sample size.

The assay was run at survey level. Sequencing was performed with immunoSEQ multiplex PCR; in TCRdb, only in-frame clones are kept and a portion is missing. The table lists about 30,000 clones, approximately 79% of them singletons, with roughly 2.2% in the top ten. This CDR3 is 13 amino acids long. With 1 base clipped from V and 6 bases from J, the junction kept 3 bases outside the gene matches. The germline V gene encodes CDR1 GTSNPN and CDR2 SVGIG (reference sequence). Of note for this clone: Antigen: not known.

The sequenced material came from CD4+ T cells from blood buffy coats. The V and J genes are TRBV30 and TRBJ2-1; 7 nucleotides line up with TRBD2. The clonotype was recovered from a human donor in good health. The CDR3 DNA sequence: TGTGCCTGGAGTGCTGCGGGGGTCAATGAGCAGTTCTTC. This codes for CAWSAAGVNEQFF.